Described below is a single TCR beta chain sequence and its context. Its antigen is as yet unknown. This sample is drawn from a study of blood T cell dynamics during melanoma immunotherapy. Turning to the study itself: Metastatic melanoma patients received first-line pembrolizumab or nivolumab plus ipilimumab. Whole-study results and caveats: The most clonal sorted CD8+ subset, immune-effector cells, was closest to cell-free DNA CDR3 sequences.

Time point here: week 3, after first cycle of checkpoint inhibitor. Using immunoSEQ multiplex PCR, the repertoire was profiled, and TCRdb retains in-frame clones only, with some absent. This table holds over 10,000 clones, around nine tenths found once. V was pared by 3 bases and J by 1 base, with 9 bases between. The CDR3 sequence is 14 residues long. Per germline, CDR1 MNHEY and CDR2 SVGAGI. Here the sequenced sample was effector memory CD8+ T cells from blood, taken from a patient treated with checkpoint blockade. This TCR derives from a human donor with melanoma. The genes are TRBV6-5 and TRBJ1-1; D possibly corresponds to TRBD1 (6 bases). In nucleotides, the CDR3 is TGTGCCAGCAGTTATAACAGGGCGAACACTGAAGCTTTCTTT. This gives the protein CASSYNRANTEAFF.